This TCR beta chain was sequenced during a study of siplizumab effects on memory and regulatory T cells. General study points: Poor capture below about 10^-5 frequency left most alloreactive clones unmapped to unstimulated subsets.

Every sample had about 9.3 x 10^4 of its TCR templates assayed. Sequenced by immunoSEQ multiplex PCR; TCRdb stores in-frame clones only, minus some. Of some 100,000 clones listed, 80% to 95% are singletons. This clone was seen once. Its antigen is as yet unknown. The CDR3 is 13 amino acids. The ends were cut back, 1 base at V and 2 bases at J, with 6 bases in the middle. In germline, CDR1 is SGHTA, CDR2 FQGNSA. This TCR was sampled from a human donor in good health. Sample: CD8+ T cells sorted from blood. This chain links TRBV7-2 with TRBJ2-7; a weak D match, TRBD1 (5 bases). The DNA for the CDR3 is TGTGCCAGCAGCTTAGGGACACCCTACGAGCAGTACTTC. Amino acids: CASSLGTPYEQYF.